Below are 9 T cell receptor beta chains sequenced from a single sample in a study of T-cell memory formation after mild COVID-19. TCRdb used MiXCR to reprocess the 5' RACE reads, holding one entry per CDR3 protein. The table lists hundreds of thousands of distinct CDR3 sequences, more than 20% of them singletons. Sample: PBMCs or a T cell subset sorted from them (not recorded which). The receptors derive from a man aged 18 to 30 who had mild COVID-19 (a few samples of this study predate the infection). Cell type and time point are not known.

This clonotype appeared a few times. The chain uses TRBV5-5 and TRBJ2-7, with 8 bases fitting TRBD2. The V segment lost 0 bases and the J segment 2 bases; nucleotides outside the gene matches: 7. The germline gives CDR1 SGHKS, CDR2 YYEKEE (reference sequence). The CDR3 totals 16 residues. The CDR3 spells CASSLADGGLAYEQYF. CDR3 DNA sequence: TGTGCCAGCAGCTTGGCCGACGGGGGACTAGCCTACGAGCAGTACTTC.

This chain links TRBV7-9 with TRBJ2-7; 10 nucleotides match TRBD1. The CDR3 spans 14 residues. J lost 5 bases, V lost 6 bases, and 7 bases had no gene match. Germline V gene data show CDR1 as SEHNR and CDR2 as FQNEAQ (reference sequence). The CDR3 DNA is TGTGCCAGCAGTCGCCGGGACAGGGGCGACGAGCAGTACGTC. It encodes CASSRRDRGDEQYV.

In this sample, this clonotype turned up a few times. The CDR3 DNA reads as TGTGCCAGCAGCTTAAGGGGGGAAAACATTCAGTACTTC. Amino acids: CASSLRGENIQYF. The gene calls are TRBV7-2 and TRBJ2-4; D could derive from TRBD1 or TRBD2 (6 bases each). Trimming cost V 2 bases and J 5 bases, with 7 bases left between them. CDR3 length equals 13 residues. CDR1 is SGHTA and CDR2 is FQGNSA in the germline V gene.

The chain links TRBV10-2 to TRBJ2-5; 8 nucleotides align to TRBD2. V trimming: 4 bases; J trimming: 1 base; junction bases outside the gene matches: 5. The CDR3 covers 15 residues. Germline CDR1 and CDR2: WSHSY and SAAADI. DNA of the CDR3: TGCGCCAGCAGTGCCATAGCGGGGCCCCAAGAGACCCAGTACTTC. Translated, it gives CASSAIAGPQETQYF.

The chain employs TRBV4-2 and TRBJ2-3; unclear D gene. Germline V gene lookup returns CDR1 LGHNA and CDR2 YNFKEQ. This CDR3 has 14 residues. V shed 0 bases and J shed 6 bases, with 10 bases lying between them. The CDR3 DNA reads as TGTGCCAGCAGCCAAGATCCAACTACCGATACGCAGTATTTT. Translated: CASSQDPTTDTQYF.

This clonotype was seen a handful of times. The chain is built from TRBV9 and TRBJ1-2; TRBD1 matches at 7 bases. CDR3 length equals 17 residues. Losses at the gene ends were 2 bases for V and 3 bases for J; bases not matched to a gene: 13. Per germline, CDR1 SGDLS and CDR2 YYNGEE. CDR3 in DNA: TGTGCCAGCAGCGTTAGAGTAGGTTTAACAGGGGACTATGGCTACACCTTC. It is translated as CASSVRVGLTGDYGYTF.

This clonotype was recorded a few times. The chain joins TRBV7-2 to TRBJ1-1, with D possibly matching TRBD1 (5 bases). The germline gives CDR1 SGHTA, CDR2 FQGNSA. V lost 5 bases and J 3 bases, leaving 7 bases between the germline ends. The CDR3 runs 12 residues. CDR3 in DNA: TGTGCCAGCAGCGAACAGGACACTGAAGCTTTCTTT. Its protein product is CASSEQDTEAFF.

This rearrangement joins TRBV11-2 to TRBJ2-1; 9 nucleotides align to TRBD2. Trimming removed 6 bases from V and 6 bases from J; junction bases left unmatched: 9. This CDR3 comprises 15 residues. CDR1 is SGHAT and CDR2 is FQNNGV in the germline V gene. The CDR3 here is CASSQRLAEANEQFF. As DNA, the CDR3 is TGTGCCAGCAGTCAACGACTAGCGGAAGCCAATGAGCAGTTCTTC.

The chain recombines TRBV5-1 with TRBJ2-2; D not resolved. Germline CDR1 is SGHRS and CDR2 is YFSETQ. Trimming left V 2 bases short and J 5 bases short, with 7 bases between. The CDR3 length is 13 residues. The CDR3 loop is CASSFLGTGELFF. The CDR3 nucleotides are TGCGCCAGCAGCTTCCTGGGGACCGGGGAGCTGTTTTTT.